This T cell receptor (beta chain) was retrieved from a study of T cells in tuberculosis. Study in general: In South Africa, adults with active tuberculosis were compared with IGRA-negative and latently infected IGRA-positive adolescents. Whole-study findings and limits: Samples were chosen by availability of cryopreserved specimens. The TCR-beta difference was not significant; alpha differences partly reflected length.

Concerning this clone itself: The antigen is not known.

Here immunoSEQ multiplex PCR was the method, and the copy in TCRdb shows in-frame clones only, minus some. This table holds about 30,000 clones, roughly 90% found once. Germline V lookup: CDR1 MGHRA, CDR2 YSYEKL. V was clipped by 1 base and J by 5 bases, with 11 bases between them. This CDR3 has 14 amino acids. Time point: new active TB diagnosis, blood taken before or within 7 days of starting treatment. The clonotype comes from an adult with tuberculosis. The material sequenced was PBMCs, taken at tuberculosis diagnosis. The chain combines TRBV4-1 with TRBJ1-1, with D possibly TRBD1 on 5 matching bases. The CDR3 protein is CASSQGTRATEAFF. The DNA of the CDR3 is TGCGCCAGCAGCCAAGGGACAAGGGCGACTGAAGCTTTCTTT.